This TCR beta chain emerged from a study of read filtering for tumor transcriptome and immune sequencing. Study in general: Among patients, around 18 were male and around 13 female, aged about 45 to 85 (mean approximately 60).

This clonotype was observed at least ten times. What it recognizes is unknown. This library used about 360 ng RNA and molecular barcoded adaptors spanning alpha/delta and beta/gamma chains. TCRdb independently ran MiXCR on the reads; one entry per CDR3 protein. Seen here are tens of thousands of distinct CDR3 sequences, about 15% observed once, and the top ten hold roughly 45%. Study observations and caveats: Compared with RNA-seq, IR-seq gave much higher clonotype depth and reliability. Correlation between methods rose after single-read clonotypes were removed.

The V and J ends lost 6 bases and 7 bases, in that order; junction bases with no gene match: 15. This CDR3 contains 17 residues. CDR1 is MNHEY and CDR2 is SVGEGT in the germline V gene. Sequencing was performed on a population of CD138-negative cells sorted from bone marrow. The chain uses TRBV6-2 or TRBV6-3 and TRBJ2-2; TRBD2 matches 9 bases. The sequence came from a donor at least 40 years old with multiple myeloma. CDR3 in amino acids: CASRPSPSGTRGGELFF. The CDR3 bases are TGTGCCAGCAGGCCCTCACCTAGCGGGACACGGGGCGGGGAGCTGTTTTTT.